The clone carrying this T cell receptor (beta chain) was counted only a few times. Study processing details: Amplification of reference gene primers provided the estimated nucleated cell counts. Using immunoSEQ multiplex PCR, the repertoire was profiled, and TCRdb retains in-frame clones only, with some absent. V, J and clone size are those of that table, while D and trimming were read from the DNA. Here the sample spans over 100,000 clones, roughly four fifths being singletons. Germline CDR1 is SGHRS and CDR2 is YFSETQ. V shed 5 bases and J shed 0 bases, with 11 bases lying between them. The length of the CDR3 is 14 residues. The record originates from a study of blood T cell repertoires in COVID-19. For the study at large: The study drew acute and convalescent COVID-19 samples from the United States, Italy and Spain.

The chain links TRBV5-1 to TRBJ1-1; tentative D call: TRBD1 (5 bases). The TCR was taken from a man between 35 and 55 years old with active or convalescent COVID-19. The sample consisted of peripheral blood. The CDR3 DNA reads TGCGCCAGCAGGTCAGGGCAGGTGAACACTGAAGCTTTCTTT. This codes for CASRSGQVNTEAFF.